The rows below give T cell receptor beta chains drawn from one sample of a study of blood T cell repertoires in COVID-19. Some clones are missing from TCRdb's copy, which holds only in-frame ones; the method was immunoSEQ multiplex PCR. In the table there are around 160,000 clones, around 82% of which are singletons. The sequencing sample was made of peripheral blood. All receptors derive from a man between 60 and 70 years old with active or convalescent COVID-19. The CDR3 runs from the conserved cysteine through the conserved F or W. D genes are given only for firm matches. Not all rows give a size; the values are once, few, many and, for expanded clones, a class.

TRBV10-2,TRBJ2-7,.,.,TGCGCCAGCAGTCGGATCACGGGGGTCTACGAGCAGTACTTC,CASSRITGVYEQYF
TRBV3-1/TRBV3-2,TRBJ1-5,once,.,TGTGCCAGCAGCCAAGGGGGGGGCGGTCAGCCCCAGCATTTT,CASSQGGGGQPQHF
TRBV15,TRBJ2-3,.,.,TGTGCCACCAGGGAAAAGGGTGGGGCGGTAAACACAGATACGCAGTATTTT,CATREKGGAVNTDTQYF
TRBV4-1,TRBJ2-2,.,TRBD1,TGCGCCAGCAGCCAAGAGAGGGACAGCGCGAACACCGGGGAGCTGTTTTTT,CASSQERDSANTGELFF
TRBV19,TRBJ1-6,.,TRBD1,TGTGCCAGTAGTATAGCTCGGGACAGGGCTTCACCCCTCCACTTT,CASSIARDRASPLHF
TRBV29-1,TRBJ2-5,.,TRBD1,TGCAGCGTGGGACCACAGGGGGCGCGAGTAGAGACCCAGTACTTC,CSVGPQGARVETQYF
TRBV18,TRBJ1-4,.,TRBD1,TGTGCCAGCTCACGACAGGGGAATAATGAAAAACTGTTTTTT,CASSRQGNNEKLFF
TRBV2,TRBJ2-5,few,TRBD1,TGTGCCAGCAGTGTTTTCGGGACAGGATCCCAAGAGACCCAGTACTTC,CASSVFGTGSQETQYF
TRBV14,TRBJ2-1,once,TRBD2,TGTGCCAGCAGCCTGTTAGCGGGAGGGCCCTACAATGAGCAGTTCTTC,CASSLLAGGPYNEQFF
TRBV10-2,TRBJ1-2,.,.,TGCGCCAGCACCGAAAGGAGTCGGAAACTTAACTATGGCTACACCTTC,CASTERSRKLNYGYTF
TRBV5-6,TRBJ1-5,few,TRBD1,TGTGCCAGCAGCTTGGGGACAGGGGGGCATCAGCCCCAGCATTTT,CASSLGTGGHQPQHF
TRBV28,TRBJ1-2,.,.,TGTGCCAGCAGTTTAGCGGGGGGGCATACGGGCTACACCTTC,CASSLAGGHTGYTF
TRBV2,TRBJ2-7,.,TRBD2,TGTGCCAGCAGGGCGGGACTAGCGGACGAGCAGTACTTC,CASRAGLADEQYF
TRBV6-6,TRBJ2-7,.,TRBD2,TGTGCCAGCAGTGACCCGGGACTAGCTCTCTACGAGCAGTACTTC,CASSDPGLALYEQYF
TRBV7-2,TRBJ2-1,.,TRBD2,TGTGCCAGCAGCTTAGTATCACTAGCGGGAGGCGGTGAGCAGTTCTTC,CASSLVSLAGGGEQFF
TRBV5-1,TRBJ1-1,once,.,TGCGCCAGCAGCTTGGGTTTGGGACAGAACACTGAAGCTTTCTTT,CASSLGLGQNTEAFF
TRBV6-5,TRBJ2-3,.,TRBD2,TGTGCCAGCAGTTATATCCAGTCTAGCGGGTTCGATACGCAGTATTTT,CASSYIQSSGFDTQYF
TRBV4-1,TRBJ1-3,.,TRBD1,TGCGCCAGCAGCCAGAGACAGGGTTCGGCGGGAAACACCATATATTTT,CASSQRQGSAGNTIYF
TRBV11-2,TRBJ2-7,.,TRBD2,TGTGCCAGCAGCCCCCAGACTAGCGAGATCCACGAGCAGTACTTC,CASSPQTSEIHEQYF
TRBV6-1,TRBJ2-6,.,TRBD2,TGTGCCAGCAGTGAACGGGGCCAAGCGGGACTGACTTTC,CASSERGQAGLTF
TRBV29-1,TRBJ1-2,.,.,TGCAGCGTCCAAACGGGACACCGGTCCTATGGCTACACCTTC,CSVQTGHRSYGYTF
TRBV7-3,TRBJ2-5,once,.,TGTGCCAGCAGCTTAGTCACAAGAGAGACCCAGTACTTC,CASSLVTRETQYF
TRBV2,TRBJ2-3,.,TRBD1,TGTGCCAGCATCGAAGGACAGGGTTTCACAGATACGCAGTATTTT,CASIEGQGFTDTQYF
TRBV7-2,TRBJ2-2,.,TRBD1,TGTGCCACCGGACAGGGCTACACCGGGGAGCTGTTTTTT,CATGQGYTGELFF
TRBV24-1,TRBJ2-1,.,TRBD2,TGTGCCCTAAAAGGGGGTAGCGGGGGATACAATGAGCAGTTCTTC,CALKGGSGGYNEQFF
TRBV2,TRBJ1-2,.,.,TGTGCCAGCAGCCCGACACAGGGAGCGAACTATGGCTACACCTTC,CASSPTQGANYGYTF
TRBV19,TRBJ1-1,.,TRBD1,TGTGCCAGTAGTATCGGACAGGGGAACACTGAAGCTTTCTTT,CASSIGQGNTEAFF
TRBV7-2,TRBJ2-3,.,TRBD2,TGTGCCAGCAGCTTAACTAGCGGGGGGGCCCCAGATACGCAGTATTTT,CASSLTSGGAPDTQYF
TRBV11-3,TRBJ2-1,once,TRBD2,TGTGCCAGCAGCCCTCGACTAGCGGGGCACAATGAGCAGTTCTTC,CASSPRLAGHNEQFF
TRBV6-5,TRBJ2-3,.,TRBD2,TGTGCCAGCAGTTACTCGGAACTAGCGGGCACAGATACGCAGTATTTT,CASSYSELAGTDTQYF
TRBV19,TRBJ2-5,.,TRBD2,TGTGCCAGTAGTTCTAGCGGGGGGGTTAAGACCCAGTACTTC,CASSSSGGVKTQYF
TRBV1,TRBJ2-1,.,.,TGCACCAGCACCTGGAGGGACTGTTGGGACAATGAGCAGTTCTTC,CTSTWRDCWDNEQFF
TRBV28,TRBJ2-1,.,.,TGTGCCAGCAGTCCATCAAGCGGAGGGCTTTACAATGAGCAGTTCTTC,CASSPSSGGLYNEQFF
TRBV19,TRBJ2-1,.,.,TGTGCCAGTAGTATAGGTAGCGGCATTTTAGATGAGCAGTTCTTC,CASSIGSGILDEQFF
TRBV11-2,TRBJ2-5,.,.,TGTGCCAGCAGCTTACAAGGCGGGCAAGAGACCCAGTACTTC,CASSLQGGQETQYF
TRBV15,TRBJ1-5,once,.,TGTGCCACCAGCAGAGCAGGGGTTGGCAATCAGCCCCAGCATTTT,CATSRAGVGNQPQHF
TRBV5-1,TRBJ1-1,.,.,TGCGCCAGCAGCTTGTTTTCTGGGGGAGGGGACACTGAAGCTTTCTTT,CASSLFSGGGDTEAFF
TRBV21-1,TRBJ2-1,.,.,TGTGCCAGCAGCAAAACTAGATCGGCTCCGGGGGAGCAGTTCTTC,CASSKTRSAPGEQFF
TRBV6-1,TRBJ2-1,.,.,TGTGCCAGCAGTGAATTCCCAGGGAATAATGAGCAGTTCTTC,CASSEFPGNNEQFF
TRBV19,TRBJ2-7,.,.,TGTGCCAGTAGTATTAGAATCAGGAACGGTCCCTACGAGCAGTACTTC,CASSIRIRNGPYEQYF
TRBV28,TRBJ1-2,.,TRBD1,TGTGCCAGCAGTTCCGGGACAGACTATGGCTACACCTTC,CASSSGTDYGYTF
TRBV6-5,TRBJ2-7,.,.,TGTGCCACCCGAGACGGAGCATCCTACGAGCAGTACTTC,CATRDGASYEQYF
TRBV3-1/TRBV3-2,TRBJ2-7,once,TRBD2,TGTGCCAGCAGCCAAGCACGAACTAGCGATGAGCAGTACTTC,CASSQARTSDEQYF
TRBV2,TRBJ2-1,few,TRBD2,TGTGCCAGCACCGGGACTAGCGGGGACAATGAGCAGTTCTTC,CASTGTSGDNEQFF
TRBV5-8,TRBJ2-1,few,.,TGTGCCAGCAGCCGGACTCACAATGAGCAGTTCTTC,CASSRTHNEQFF
TRBV3-1/TRBV3-2,TRBJ2-5,.,.,TGTGCCAGCAGTTCATACCAAGAGACCCAGTACTTC,CASSSYQETQYF
TRBV28,TRBJ1-5,.,TRBD1,TGTGCCAGCATTGGACAGGGTTGGAAGCCCCAGCATTTT,CASIGQGWKPQHF
TRBV6-1,TRBJ1-3,.,.,TGTGCCAGCAGTGAAAGGGGGGGAATCTCTGGAAACACCATATATTTT,CASSERGGISGNTIYF
TRBV5-5,TRBJ2-7,few,TRBD1,TGTGCCAGCAGCTCAAACAGGGGCACCTACGAGCAGTACTTC,CASSSNRGTYEQYF
TRBV4-1,TRBJ2-7,.,TRBD1,TGCGCCAGCAGCCAGGGGACAGGGGGCCGCTACGAGCAGTACTTC,CASSQGTGGRYEQYF
TRBV11-3,TRBJ2-7,.,TRBD1,TGTGCCAGCAGCCCCCGGGACAGAAACTACGAGCAGTACTTC,CASSPRDRNYEQYF
TRBV7-8,TRBJ1-3,.,TRBD1,TGTTCCAGCAGCTCAGACAGGGCTCGGGCTCGGACTGTTAAGGGAAACACCATATATTTT,CSSSSDRARARTVKGNTIYF
TRBV7-8,TRBJ1-4,few,.,TGTGCCAGCAGGCCAACCGGGGGGGCGTCCCAAGCAACTAATGAAAAACTGTTTTTT,CASRPTGGASQATNEKLFF